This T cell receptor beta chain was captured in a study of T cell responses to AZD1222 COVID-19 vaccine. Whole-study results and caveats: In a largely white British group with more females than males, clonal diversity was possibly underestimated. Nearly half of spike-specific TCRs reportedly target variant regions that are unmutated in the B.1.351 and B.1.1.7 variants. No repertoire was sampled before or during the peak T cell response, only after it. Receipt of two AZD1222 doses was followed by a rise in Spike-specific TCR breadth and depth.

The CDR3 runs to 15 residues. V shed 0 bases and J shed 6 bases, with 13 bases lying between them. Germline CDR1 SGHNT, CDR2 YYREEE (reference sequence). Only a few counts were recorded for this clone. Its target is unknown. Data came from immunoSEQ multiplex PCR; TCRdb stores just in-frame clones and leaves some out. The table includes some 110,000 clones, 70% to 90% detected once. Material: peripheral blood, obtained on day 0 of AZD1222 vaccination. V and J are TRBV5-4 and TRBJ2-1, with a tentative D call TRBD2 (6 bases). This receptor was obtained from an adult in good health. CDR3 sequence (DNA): TGTGCCAGCAGCTTGGGGCGGGGTGGGGCCAATGAGCAGTTCTTC. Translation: CASSLGRGGANEQFF.